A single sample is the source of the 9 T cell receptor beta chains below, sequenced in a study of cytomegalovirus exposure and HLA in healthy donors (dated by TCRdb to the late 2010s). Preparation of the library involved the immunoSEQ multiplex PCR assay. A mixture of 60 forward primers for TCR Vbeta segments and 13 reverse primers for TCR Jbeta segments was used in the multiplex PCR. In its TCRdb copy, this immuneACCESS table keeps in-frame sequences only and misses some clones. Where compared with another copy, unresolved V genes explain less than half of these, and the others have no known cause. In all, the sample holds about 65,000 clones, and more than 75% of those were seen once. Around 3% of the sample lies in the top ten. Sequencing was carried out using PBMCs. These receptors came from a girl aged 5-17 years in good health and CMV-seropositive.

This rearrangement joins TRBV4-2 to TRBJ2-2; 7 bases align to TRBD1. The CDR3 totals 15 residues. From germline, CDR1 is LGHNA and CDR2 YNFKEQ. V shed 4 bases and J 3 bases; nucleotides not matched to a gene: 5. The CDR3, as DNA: TGTGCCAGCAGCCGGTGGGACAGCGACACCGGGGAGCTGTTTTTT. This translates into CASSRWDSDTGELFF.

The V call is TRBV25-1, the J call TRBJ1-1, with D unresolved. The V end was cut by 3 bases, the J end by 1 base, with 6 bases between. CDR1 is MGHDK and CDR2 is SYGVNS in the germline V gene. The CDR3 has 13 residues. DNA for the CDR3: TGTGCCAGCAGTGACGAGGGGAACACTGAAGCTTTCTTT. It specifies CASSDEGNTEAFF.

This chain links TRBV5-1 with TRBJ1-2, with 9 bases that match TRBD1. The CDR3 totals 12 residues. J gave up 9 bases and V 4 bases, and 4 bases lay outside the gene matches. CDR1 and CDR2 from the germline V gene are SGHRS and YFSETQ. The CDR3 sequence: CASSRDRVSYTF. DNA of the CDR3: TGCGCCAGCAGCCGGGACAGGGTGAGCTACACCTTC.

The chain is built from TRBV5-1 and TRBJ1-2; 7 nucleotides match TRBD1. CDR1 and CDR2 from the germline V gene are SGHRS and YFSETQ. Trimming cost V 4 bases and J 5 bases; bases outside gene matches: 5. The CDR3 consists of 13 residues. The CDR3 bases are TGCGCCAGCAGCCCCTCAGGGGGGTATGGCTACACCTTC. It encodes CASSPSGGYGYTF. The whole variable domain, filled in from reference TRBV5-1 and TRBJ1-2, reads KAGVTQTPRYLIKTRGQQVTLSCSPISGHRSVSWYQQTPGQGLQFLFEYFSETQRNKGNFPGRFSGRQFSNSRSEMNVSTLELGDSALYLCASSPSGGYGYTFGSGTRLTVV.

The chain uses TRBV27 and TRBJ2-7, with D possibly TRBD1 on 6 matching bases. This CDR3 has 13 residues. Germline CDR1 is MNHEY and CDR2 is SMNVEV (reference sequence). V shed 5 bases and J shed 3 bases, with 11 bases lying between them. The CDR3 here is CASSPGHLYEQYF. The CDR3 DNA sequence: TGTGCCAGCAGTCCGGGACACCTCTACGAGCAGTACTTC.

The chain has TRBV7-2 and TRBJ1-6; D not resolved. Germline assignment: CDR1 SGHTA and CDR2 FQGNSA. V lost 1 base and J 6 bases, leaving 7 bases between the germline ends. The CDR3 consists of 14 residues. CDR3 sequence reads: CASSLVEGNSPLHF. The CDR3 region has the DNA TGTGCCAGCAGCTTAGTTGAGGGTAATTCACCCCTCCACTTT.

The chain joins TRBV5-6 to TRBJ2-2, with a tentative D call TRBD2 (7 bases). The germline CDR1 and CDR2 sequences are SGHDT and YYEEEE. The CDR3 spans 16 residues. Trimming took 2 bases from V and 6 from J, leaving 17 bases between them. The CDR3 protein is CASSFLDEGGSGELFF. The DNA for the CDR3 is TGTGCCAGCAGCTTTCTTGACGAGGGGGGGTCCGGGGAGCTGTTTTTT.

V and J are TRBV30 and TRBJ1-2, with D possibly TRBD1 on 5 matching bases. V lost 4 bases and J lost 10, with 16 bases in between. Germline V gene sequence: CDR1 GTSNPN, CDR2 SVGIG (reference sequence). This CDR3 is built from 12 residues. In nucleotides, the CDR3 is TGTGCCTGGAATAAGAGGACACTGGACTACACCTTC. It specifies CAWNKRTLDYTF. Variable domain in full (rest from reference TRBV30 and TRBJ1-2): SQTIHQWPATLVQPVGSPLSLECTVEGTSNPNLYWYRQAAGRGLQLLFYSVGIGQISSEVPQNLSASRPQDRQFILSSKKLLLSDSGFYLCAWNKRTLDYTFGSGTRLTVV.

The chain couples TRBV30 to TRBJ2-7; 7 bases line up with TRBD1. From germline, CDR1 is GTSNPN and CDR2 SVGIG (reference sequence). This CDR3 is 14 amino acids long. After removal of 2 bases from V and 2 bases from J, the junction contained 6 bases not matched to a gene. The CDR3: CAWSHLTGTYEQYF. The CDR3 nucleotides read TGTGCCTGGAGTCACCTGACAGGGACCTACGAGCAGTACTTC.